Each of the 7 T cell receptor beta chains below was sequenced from the same sample in a study of T cell changes during pregnancy in multiple sclerosis. Sequenced by immunoSEQ multiplex PCR; TCRdb stores in-frame clones only, minus some. The sample has roughly 110,000 clones, about nine tenths seen once. The input for sequencing was peripheral blood, taken in the third trimester of pregnancy. All receptors derive from a female donor in good health, enrolled as a control in a pregnancy study.

This sequence joins TRBV7-3 and TRBJ1-2; 8 bases line up with TRBD1. Unmatched junction bases numbered 8, after V lost 4 bases and J lost 7 bases. The CDR3 extends over 14 amino acids. CDR1 and CDR2 from the germline V gene are SGHTA and FQGTGA. As DNA, the CDR3 is TGTGCCAGCAGCTCAGTTGGACAGGGAAGTGGCTACACCTTC. This gives the protein CASSSVGQGSGYTF.

This chain connects TRBV7-2 to TRBJ1-6; D unclear. This CDR3 has 12 residues. The germline V gene has CDR1 SGHTA and CDR2 FQGNSA. Trimming took off 1 base at V and 10 bases at J, with 5 bases between the two ends. The CDR3 coding sequence is TGTGCCAGCAGCTTAGTGCGCTCACCCCTCCACTTT. It specifies CASSLVRSPLHF.

V is TRBV7-3 and J is TRBJ1-6, with 7 positions matching TRBD1. V trimming: 5 bases; J trimming: 3 bases; junction bases outside the gene matches: 10. The CDR3 covers 17 residues. CDR1 is SGHTA and CDR2 is FQGTGA in the germline V gene. CDR3 nucleotides: TGTGCCAGCAGCCTACAAGACAGGGCGCTCTATAATTCACCCCTCCACTTT. Protein product: CASSLQDRALYNSPLHF. Supplemented by reference TRBV7-3 and TRBJ1-6, the full variable domain reads GAGVSQTPSNKVTEKGKYVELRCDPISGHTALYWYRQSLGQGPEFLIYFQGTGAADDSGLPNDRFFAVRPEGSVSTLKIQRTERGDSAVYLCASSLQDRALYNSPLHFGNGTRLTVT.

This chain connects TRBV7-3 to TRBJ1-2; 9 bases are shared with TRBD1. CDR1 SGHTA and CDR2 FQGTGA come from the germline V gene. The V segment lost 5 bases and the J segment 8 bases; nucleotides outside the gene matches: 6. The CDR3 sequence is 13 residues long. The CDR3 region is CASSAQGADGYTF. CDR3 DNA: TGTGCCAGCAGCGCACAGGGGGCGGACGGCTACACCTTC.

The V call is TRBV7-2, the J call TRBJ2-3; D perhaps matches TRBD2 (6 bases). Looked up from germline, CDR1 is SGHTA and CDR2 is FQGNSA. With 1 base removed from V and 4 bases from J, the gap between germline ends came to 6 bases. CDR3 length equals 13 residues. The CDR3 here is CASSLERADTQYF. CDR3 in DNA: TGTGCCAGCAGCTTAGAGCGGGCAGATACGCAGTATTTT.

The chain uses TRBV6-1 and TRBJ1-6; 8 positions match TRBD1. CDR1 MNHNS and CDR2 SASEGT come from the germline V gene. V lost 2 bases to trimming and J lost 0 bases; unmatched junction nucleotides: 3. The CDR3 extends over 17 amino acids. CDR3 nucleotides: TGTGCCAGCAGTGAAAGGGACAGGATCTCCTATAATTCACCCCTCCACTTT. It is translated as CASSERDRISYNSPLHF.

This clone was seen a single time. This chain uses TRBV30 with TRBJ1-1; D remains unclear. In germline, CDR1 is GTSNPN, CDR2 SVGIG (reference sequence). This CDR3 comprises 13 residues. V was pared by 1 base and J by 2 bases, with 8 bases between. Here the CDR3 reads CAWSAGYNTEAFF. CDR3 coding DNA: TGTGCCTGGAGTGCCGGGTACAACACTGAAGCTTTCTTT.